The 10 T cell receptor beta chains below come from one sample, sequenced in a study of beta chain features in type 1 diabetes. Regarding the study as a whole: TCRB CDR3 length was moderately but significantly reduced in all four CD4+ subsets of Type 1 diabetes patients.

Their cognate antigens are unknown. Investigators reverse transcribed all isolated RNA, so they sequenced expressed TCRB transcripts. Repertoires were generated with immunoSEQ multiplex PCR, while TCRdb's copy carries only in-frame clones and drops some. The repertoire holds about 150,000 clones, with approximately 9.1% as singletons. The sequenced sample consisted of central memory CD4+ T cells from blood. The origin of the receptors is a woman in her 30s with type 1 diabetes.

This chain connects TRBV30 to TRBJ2-1; 7 bases are shared with TRBD2. V shed 2 bases and J 4 bases; nucleotides not matched to a gene: 11. Germline V CDR1 and CDR2: GTSNPN, SVGIG (reference sequence). The CDR3 runs to 16 residues. CDR3 in amino acids: CAWSPGAGVGYNEQFF. CDR3 DNA: TGTGCCTGGAGTCCCGGGGCGGGAGTAGGATACAATGAGCAGTTCTTC.

This clone occurred a few times. The rearrangement links TRBV28 to TRBJ1-2; D is undetermined. The germline V and J ends were trimmed by 7 bases and 5 bases, with 23 bases remaining between them. This CDR3 is built from 16 residues. Germline loops: CDR1 MDHEN, CDR2 SYDVKM. CDR3: CASNPARSRSVYGYTF. The CDR3 DNA reads as TGTGCCAGCAACCCGGCAAGGTCGAGGTCAGTGTATGGCTACACCTTC.

This clone was detected only a few times. V and J are TRBV5-1 and TRBJ2-5; 13 bases agree with TRBD2. The CDR3 is 13 residues long. Germline V lookup: CDR1 SGHRS, CDR2 YFSETQ. J lost 6 bases, V lost 7 bases, and 3 bases had no gene match. The CDR3 loop reads CASRGTSGKTQYF. The CDR3 DNA reads TGCGCCAGCCGGGGGACTAGCGGGAAGACCCAGTACTTC.

This clone appeared a few times. The CDR3 loop reads CASSRSSGMGQETQYF. The CDR3 region has the DNA TGTGCCAGCAGTAGATCGAGCGGGATGGGACAAGAGACCCAGTACTTC. The chain recombines TRBV6-6 with TRBJ2-5, with TRBD2 identical over 7 bases. The V gene end was trimmed by 5 bases and the J gene end by 2 bases; junction bases not matched to a gene: 11. Germline V gene data show CDR1 as MNHNY and CDR2 as SVGAGI (reference sequence). The CDR3 is 16 residues long.

This clone was seen ten or more times. The chain combines TRBV19 with TRBJ2-1, with TRBD2 matching over 15 bases. The V and J ends lost 7 bases and 9 bases, in that order; junction bases with no gene match: 10. CDR1 and CDR2 from the germline V gene are LNHDA and SQIVND (reference sequence). This CDR3 is 16 amino acids long. In nucleotides, the CDR3 is TGTGCCAGTATGGGGAGGACTAGCGGGAGGGGGCTTGAGCAGTTCTTC. Translated: CASMGRTSGRGLEQFF.

J is TRBJ2-7 and V is TRBV10-3, with D possibly TRBD2 on 5 matching bases. This CDR3 has 12 residues. Germline values: CDR1 ENHRY, CDR2 SYGVKD. The V end lost 6 bases, the J end lost 0 bases, and 6 bases lay between the germline ends. The CDR3 spells CAIRDSSYEQYF. The CDR3 DNA sequence: TGTGCCATCAGGGACTCCTCCTACGAGCAGTACTTC.

The chain combines TRBV28 with TRBJ1-1; no firm D call. The CDR3 extends over 11 amino acids. Germline V gene data show CDR1 as MDHEN and CDR2 as SYDVKM. V lost 10 bases to trimming and J lost 2 bases, with 8 bases between them. The CDR3 DNA is TGTGCCATCTATTTAAACACTGAAGCTTTCTTT. This sequence encodes CAIYLNTEAFF.

This clone was seen only a few times. V and J are TRBV5-1 and TRBJ2-7, with D perhaps matching TRBD1 (6 bases). The germline V and J ends were trimmed by 4 bases and 2 bases, with 19 bases remaining between them. The CDR3 runs to 16 residues. The germline V gene encodes CDR1 SGHRS and CDR2 YFSETQ. The CDR3 spells CASSAGPRGATYEQYF. The CDR3 DNA follows: TGCGCCAGCAGCGCGGGTCCCAGGGGCGCCACCTACGAGCAGTACTTC. The full variable domain, its missing parts supplied by reference TRBV5-1 and TRBJ2-7, is KAGVTQTPRYLIKTRGQQVTLSCSPISGHRSVSWYQQTPGQGLQFLFEYFSETQRNKGNFPGRFSGRQFSNSRSEMNVSTLELGDSALYLCASSAGPRGATYEQYFGPGTRLTVT.

The chain combines TRBV29-1 with TRBJ2-3; 14 nucleotides line up with TRBD2. This CDR3 spans 18 amino acids. V was pared by 6 bases and J by 4 bases, with 15 bases of the junction left unmatched. Germline CDR1 SQVTM, CDR2 ANQGSEA. This CDR3 reads CSVGTSGSKKVRSDTQYF. CDR3 in DNA: TGCAGCGTCGGGACTAGCGGGAGTAAGAAGGTACGGTCAGATACGCAGTATTTT.

This clone was counted between two and nine times. The rearrangement links TRBV30 to TRBJ2-1; TRBD2 matches 9 bases. Looked up from germline, CDR1 is GTSNPN and CDR2 is SVGIG (reference sequence). The CDR3 contains 14 residues. Trimming cost V 4 bases and J 7 bases; bases outside gene matches: 8. The CDR3 loop reads CAWTPSGMENEQFF. CDR3 DNA sequence: TGTGCCTGGACCCCTAGCGGGATGGAGAATGAGCAGTTCTTC.